The next 9 T cell receptor beta chains were all read from a single sample in a study of cytomegalovirus exposure and HLA in healthy donors (dated by TCRdb to between 2016 and 2019). Libraries were prepared through the immunoSEQ multiplex PCR assay. For the multiplex PCR, a mixture combining 60 forward primers for TCR Vbeta segments and 13 reverse primers for TCR Jbeta segments was used. TCRdb's version of the immuneACCESS table is confined to in-frame rearrangements and falls short of the full clone set. An unresolved V gene accounts for under half of the shortfall where checked; the remainder is of unknown origin. The sample data list 150,000 or so clones, and 70% to 80% of these were observed just once. Of the sample, about 4% falls within the top ten clones. Sequences were obtained from PBMCs. The receptors here all came from a middle-aged woman in good health and CMV-seronegative.

In its sample, this clone was seen once. The rearrangement links TRBV27 to TRBJ2-7; no definite D call. Trimming took 3 bases from V and 0 from J, leaving 9 bases between them. Per the germline V gene, CDR1 is MNHEY and CDR2 is SMNVEV (reference sequence). The CDR3 is 14 amino acids. The CDR3 region is CASSFSAGSYEQYF. The CDR3 DNA follows: TGTGCCAGCAGTTTCTCCGCCGGCTCCTACGAGCAGTACTTC.

The chain is built from TRBV7-8 and TRBJ2-3; 11 positions match TRBD1. Germline CDR1 is SGHVS and CDR2 is FQNEAQ. The CDR3 spans 15 residues. Germline trimming cut 0 bases from V and 5 bases from J; bases unmatched to any gene: 1. This chain's CDR3 is CASSLAGTGGDTQYF. CDR3 coding DNA: TGTGCCAGCAGCTTAGCCGGGACAGGGGGAGATACGCAGTATTTT.

The chain is built from TRBV10-3 and TRBJ1-2; D is uncertain. The CDR3 runs 13 residues. Between the trimmed V and J ends, which lost 6 bases and 8 bases, there was a span of 16 bases. Germline V gene sequence: CDR1 ENHRY, CDR2 SYGVKD. The CDR3 loop reads CAISNDNGWGYTF. CDR3 DNA sequence: TGTGCCATCAGCAACGACAATGGATGGGGCTACACCTTC.

A few counts support this clone. CDR3 in amino acids: CASSDSRLAGPDTQYF. CDR3 nucleotide sequence: TGTGCCAGCAGTGACAGCCGACTAGCGGGGCCAGATACGCAGTATTTT. This rearrangement joins TRBV25-1 to TRBJ2-3, with 11 nucleotides matching TRBD2. CDR1 and CDR2 from the germline V gene are MGHDK and SYGVNS. V gave up 3 bases and J gave up 4 bases; unmatched junction bases: 6. CDR3 length: 16 residues. The complete variable domain, with remaining parts taken from reference TRBV25-1 and TRBJ2-3, reads EADIYQTPRYLVIGTGKKITLECSQTMGHDKMYWYQQDPGMELHLIHYSYGVNSTEKGDLSSESTVSRIRTEHFPLTLESARPSHTSQYLCASSDSRLAGPDTQYFGPGTRLTVL.

This clone was recorded once. The CDR3 DNA sequence: TGTGCCAGCAGCCCGGGACAGGTACTGCGAGATACGCAGTATTTT. Translated: CASSPGQVLRDTQYF. V is TRBV11-2 and J is TRBJ2-3; 8 bases fit TRBD1. CDR3 length: 15 amino acids. CDR1 SGHAT and CDR2 FQNNGV come from the germline V gene. After removal of 5 bases from V and 5 bases from J, the junction contained 9 bases not matched to a gene.

The V gene is TRBV30, the J gene TRBJ1-1, with 9 bases fitting TRBD1. V lost 3 bases, J lost 4 bases, and 9 bases stayed unmatched. The V gene's germline CDR1 is GTSNPN and CDR2 SVGIG (reference sequence). CDR3 length equals 15 residues. The CDR3 DNA sequence: TGTGCCTGGAGGAGACAGGGGGGCCGTGGCACTGAAGCTTTCTTT. This sequence encodes CAWRRQGGRGTEAFF.

This chain uses TRBV29-1 with TRBJ2-3, with a weak D call TRBD1 (6 bases). Trimming removed 6 bases at V and 1 base at J, with 14 bases between. CDR1 is SQVTM, CDR2 ANQGSEA, per germline. The CDR3 totals 14 residues. The CDR3 DNA reads as TGCAGCGTCGCACCGGGACACGGCACAGATACGCAGTATTTT. This translates into CSVAPGHGTDTQYF.

As to this clone: The junction differs from germline at one of its ends, possibly a read error. The CDR3 nucleotides are TGTGCTAGCAGCCCAGACTCCCACAATGAGCAGTTCTTC. Its protein product is CASSPDSHNEQFF. The chain has TRBV7-7 and TRBJ2-1; D gene ambiguous. This CDR3 has 13 amino acids. Germline V gene lookup returns CDR1 SSHAT and CDR2 FNYEAQ (reference sequence).

The chain uses TRBV19 and TRBJ2-5; TRBD2 agrees at 7 bases. CDR1 and CDR2 (germline): LNHDA, SQIVND (reference sequence). The V gene end was trimmed by 3 bases and the J gene end by 2 bases; junction bases not matched to a gene: 6. CDR3 length: 15 residues. The CDR3 loop is CASSMGGVKQETQYF. The CDR3 nucleotides read TGTGCCAGTAGTATGGGGGGGGTAAAGCAAGAGACCCAGTACTTC.